This T cell receptor beta chain was recovered during a study of response to subunit inactivated influenza vaccine. MiXCR, applied by TCRdb to the RT-PCR reads, yields one record per CDR3 protein. The sample holds about 620,000 distinct CDR3 sequences, about 10% seen once. This clonotype was counted ten times or more. The CDR3 has 16 amino acids. After removal of 2 bases from V and 4 bases from J, the junction contained 5 bases not matched to a gene. Germline V CDR1 and CDR2: SQVTM, ANQGSEA. Specimen: PBMCs from blood, collected on the day of vaccination. The V and J genes are TRBV29-1 and TRBJ2-1; TRBD2 aligns across 13 bases. This TCR derives from a man aged 45 to 65 who received an inactivated influenza vaccine. The CDR3 reads CSVELMTSGGYNEQFF. In DNA form, the CDR3 reads TGCAGCGTTGAATTAATGACTAGCGGGGGGTACAATGAGCAGTTCTTC.